The T cell receptor beta chain described here comes from a study of cytomegalovirus exposure and HLA in healthy donors. Whole-study context: Earlier, approximately 180 million T cells were analyzed, and over 95 million unique TCR beta sequences were found among them. Study-level results: The study recorded about 150 TCR beta chains that were cytomegalovirus-associated. Some highly shared sequence variants likely arose as a pipeline artifact.

Concerning this clone: What it recognizes is unknown.

This CDR3 region has 16 residues. The ends lost 0 bases at V and 3 bases at J; junction bases unmatched: 6. Looked up from germline, CDR1 is GTSNPN and CDR2 is SVGIG (reference sequence). With 60 Vbeta and 13 Jbeta primers, the PCR was carried out. The data were produced by immunoSEQ multiplex PCR, yet TCRdb's version contains in-frame clones alone and is incomplete. This sample has around 270,000 clones, with about 80% found just once. Specimen: PBMCs. This sequence originates from a girl aged 2-10 years in good health and CMV-seronegative. The V call is TRBV30, the J call TRBJ1-1; 11 nucleotides line up with TRBD1. The CDR3 loop is CAWSVLGTGGDTEAFF. The CDR3 DNA reads as TGTGCCTGGAGTGTACTGGGGACAGGGGGGGACACTGAAGCTTTCTTT.